This T cell receptor beta chain stems from a study of T cell responses to AZD1222 COVID-19 vaccine. Study-wide results and caveats: Among AZD1222 vaccinees, only six were seropositive at baseline. Unmutated regions of variants are reportedly targeted by nearly half of spike-specific TCRs. White British ancestry dominated among donors, who included more females, and clonal diversity was possibly underestimated.

The CDR3 is 14 amino acids. The V gene lost 7 bases and the J gene lost 0 bases, with 12 bases spanning the gap. Germline assignment: CDR1 MNHEY and CDR2 SVGAGI. As to this clone: Its antigen is not identified.

TCRdb keeps only in-frame clones here, not all; method: immunoSEQ multiplex PCR. The sample has about 170,000 clones, 80% to 90% seen once; the top ten hold 6.5% to 7%. Here the sequenced sample was peripheral blood, taken on day 0 of AZD1222 vaccination. The chain employs TRBV6-5 and TRBJ1-1; perhaps TRBD1 as D (5 bases). The TCR originated in an adult in good health. The CDR3 region has the DNA TGTGCCAGCACACTCGGGGCTATGAACACTGAAGCTTTCTTT. Amino acids: CASTLGAMNTEAFF.